The 24 T cell receptor beta chains presented below share a single source sample, sequenced in a study of PD-L1 blockade in urothelial cancer. Sequenced by immunoSEQ multiplex PCR; TCRdb stores in-frame clones only, minus some. The data contain about 81,000 clones, 90% of them singletons. This material consisted of PBMCs, taken around atezolizumab (anti-PD-L1) treatment. All receptors derive from a man in his 60s with urothelial cancer.

This clone came up a few times. This rearrangement joins TRBV10-1 to TRBJ1-1, with D possibly matching TRBD1 (5 bases). Germline V gene lookup returns CDR1 WNHNN and CDR2 SYGVQD (reference sequence). The CDR3 consists of 13 residues. V was trimmed by 4 bases and J by 8 bases, leaving 14 bases between them. The CDR3 nucleotides are TGCGCCAGCAGTGGAAGACAGAAGGTCGAAGCTTTCTTT. Residues: CASSGRQKVEAFF.

V gene TRBV19 combines with J gene TRBJ1-4, with D hard to call. Trimming took 1 base from V and 0 from J, leaving 6 bases between them. Germline values: CDR1 LNHDA, CDR2 SQIVND (reference sequence). CDR3 length: 15 residues. The CDR3 sequence is CASSIGGATNEKLFF. The DNA of the CDR3 is TGTGCCAGTAGTATAGGCGGGGCAACTAATGAAAAACTGTTTTTT.

This clone was detected only once. The chain is built from TRBV29-1 and TRBJ2-1, with 8 positions matching TRBD2. The CDR3 length is 11 residues. CDR1 and CDR2 (germline): SQVTM, ANQGSEA. J lost 10 bases, V lost 7 bases, and 6 bases had no gene match. In DNA form, the CDR3 reads TGCAGCGCCGACGGGGGGGAGGAGCAGTTCTTC. It yields the protein CSADGGEEQFF.

The chain recombines TRBV15 with TRBJ2-1, with 8 bases fitting TRBD2. After removal of 3 bases from V and 0 bases from J, the junction contained 4 bases not matched to a gene. CDR1 and CDR2 (germline): LNHNV, YYDKDF (reference sequence). The CDR3 is 16 residues long. The CDR3 DNA is TGTGCCACCAGCAGCACTACTAGCGGCTCCTACAATGAGCAGTTCTTC. As protein: CATSSTTSGSYNEQFF.

The rearrangement links TRBV5-1 to TRBJ2-3; D is undetermined. The V end was cut by 3 bases, the J end by 6 bases, with 11 bases between. This CDR3 region has 13 residues. Germline V gene sequence: CDR1 SGHRS, CDR2 YFSETQ. CDR3 DNA: TGCGCCAGCAGCTCAGACTCCGCCGATACGCAGTATTTT. It yields the protein CASSSDSADTQYF.

The rearrangement uses TRBV5-1 and TRBJ2-2, with TRBD1 as a possible D gene (5 bases). V was shortened by 4 bases and J by 5 bases, with 9 bases between the two germline ends. The CDR3 runs 13 residues. Germline V gene sequence: CDR1 SGHRS, CDR2 YFSETQ. CDR3 residues: CASSQTETGELFF. In nucleotides, the CDR3 is TGCGCCAGCAGCCAGACAGAGACCGGGGAGCTGTTTTTT.

The J gene is TRBJ1-2, the V gene TRBV5-1; 7 bases fit TRBD1. The CDR3 covers 15 residues. Germline V gene lookup returns CDR1 SGHRS and CDR2 YFSETQ. V lost 4 bases to trimming and J lost 0 bases; unmatched junction nucleotides: 6. CDR3 in amino acids: CASSGTGESNYGYTF. DNA of the CDR3: TGCGCCAGCAGCGGAACAGGGGAATCTAACTATGGCTACACCTTC.

CDR3 protein: CAISPQGVTGNTIYF. The CDR3 region has the DNA TGTGCCATCAGTCCTCAGGGGGTAACCGGAAACACCATATATTTT. The rearrangement uses TRBV10-3 and TRBJ1-3, with TRBD1 matching over 7 bases. The CDR3 is 15 residues long. V gave up 5 bases and J gave up 4 bases; unmatched junction bases: 8. Germline loops: CDR1 ENHRY, CDR2 SYGVKD.

The chain uses TRBV7-3 and TRBJ1-2; tentatively, D is TRBD1 (6 bases). CDR3 length: 18 amino acids. V shed 4 bases and J shed 2 bases, with 23 bases lying between them. Germline V gene sequence: CDR1 SGHTA, CDR2 FQGTGA. As DNA, the CDR3 is TGTGCCAGCAGCTCCAATGGGAGGGGGGGGTTTGAGAACTATGGCTACACCTTC. Translated: CASSSNGRGGFENYGYTF.

The chain recombines TRBV11-2 with TRBJ2-7; weak D call: TRBD1 (5 bases). The V gene's germline CDR1 is SGHAT and CDR2 FQNNGV. This CDR3 has 13 amino acids. V lost 5 bases to trimming and J lost 6 bases, with 14 bases between them. The CDR3 DNA reads TGTGCCAGCAGCGCCCCTCGTAGGGGCGAGCAGTACTTC. Translating gives CASSAPRRGEQYF.

This clone has a handful of counts. This chain joins TRBV10-3 and TRBJ1-6; no clear D. CDR1 is ENHRY, CDR2 SYGVKD, per germline. The CDR3 loop spans 15 amino acids. Trimming took 0 bases from V and 14 from J, leaving 17 bases between them. In nucleotides, the CDR3 is TGTGCCATCAGTGAGTCCGGAGGCAGACTTAGCTCCCTCCACTTT. This codes for CAISESGGRLSSLHF.

The chain has TRBV4-2 and TRBJ1-5; maybe TRBD1 (6 bases). This CDR3 region has 17 residues. V lost 0 bases and J lost 3, with 15 bases in between. The germline V gene encodes CDR1 LGHNA and CDR2 YNFKEQ. CDR3 residues: CASSQDVHRDINQPQHF. For the CDR3, the DNA is TGTGCCAGCAGCCAAGACGTGCACCGGGACATCAATCAGCCCCAGCATTTT.

V usage is TRBV4-1 and J usage is TRBJ2-5, with 9 nucleotides matching TRBD2. In germline, CDR1 is MGHRA, CDR2 YSYEKL. CDR3 length: 17 amino acids. V dropped 1 base and J dropped 4; count of bases not matched to a gene: 10. The CDR3 coding sequence is TGCGCCAGCAGCCAAGCCGCTAGCGGGGCGGACTTAGAGACCCAGTACTTC. Its translation: CASSQAASGADLETQYF.

The gene calls are TRBV7-2 and TRBJ1-5; a weak D match, TRBD1 (5 bases). The germline V gene has CDR1 SGHTA and CDR2 FQGNSA. Trimming took 1 base from V and 2 from J, leaving 12 bases between them. The CDR3 length is 16 residues. The CDR3 coding sequence is TGTGCCAGCAGCTTAGGAAGTAAAGGGGGCAATCAGCCCCAGCATTTT. This translates into CASSLGSKGGNQPQHF.

The genes are TRBV2 and TRBJ2-5, with 15 bases identical to TRBD2. CDR3 size: 16 residues. V lost 8 bases and J lost 4; bases outside the gene matches: 8. Germline V lookup: CDR1 SNHLY, CDR2 FYNNEI. As DNA, the CDR3 is TGTGCCAGCGGAGGACTAGCGGGGGGGCGTCGAGAGACCCAGTACTTC. It translates to CASGGLAGGRRETQYF. Variable domain in full (rest from reference TRBV2 and TRBJ2-5): EPEVTQTPSHQVTQMGQEVILRCVPISNHLYFYWYRQILGQKVEFLVSFYNNEISEKSEIFDDQFSVERPDGSNFTLKIRSTKLEDSAMYFCASGGLAGGRRETQYFGPGTRLLVL.

J is TRBJ1-6 and V is TRBV7-6; possible D gene TRBD1, 6 bases. This CDR3 has 16 residues. CDR1 and CDR2 (germline): SGHVS, FNYEAQ. With 3 bases removed from V and 7 bases from J, the gap between germline ends came to 16 bases. The CDR3 DNA reads TGTGCCAGCAGCTTGAAGACAGGAGGCAGGAATTCACCCCTCCACTTT. Its protein product is CASSLKTGGRNSPLHF.

The table lists this clone with a few counts. V gene TRBV29-1 combines with J gene TRBJ2-1; 10 nucleotides agree with TRBD2. V lost 5 bases and J lost 3; bases outside the gene matches: 7. The germline CDR1 and CDR2 sequences are SQVTM and ANQGSEA. The CDR3 extends over 15 amino acids. CDR3 in amino acids: CSVNGGTSDYNEQFF. In DNA form, the CDR3 reads TGCAGCGTTAATGGCGGGACTAGCGACTACAATGAGCAGTTCTTC.

This clone was found a few times. This rearrangement joins TRBV6-1 to TRBJ1-1; no clear D. The CDR3 totals 13 residues. V lost 6 bases and J lost 7, with 15 bases in between. Germline loops: CDR1 MNHNS, CDR2 SASEGT. The CDR3 coding sequence is TGTGCCAGCAGGCGGGGAGGGTATAGTGAAGCTTTCTTT. It is translated as CASRRGGYSEAFF.

The chain couples TRBV5-4 to TRBJ1-4, with D possibly being TRBD1 (5 bases). The CDR3 has 17 residues. V was cut by 3 bases and J by 1 base, with 16 bases left in between. Per the germline V gene, CDR1 is SGHNT and CDR2 is YYREEE (reference sequence). CDR3 protein: CASSSGGERGTNEKLFF. Written as DNA, the CDR3 is TGTGCCAGCAGCTCGGGGGGGGAGAGAGGAACTAATGAAAAACTGTTTTTT. The entire variable domain, with the rest obtained from reference TRBV5-4 and TRBJ1-4, is as follows: ETGVTQSPTHLIKTRGQQVTLRCSSQSGHNTVSWYQQALGQGPQFIFQYYREEENGRGNFPPRFSGLQFPNYSSELNVNALELDDSALYLCASSSGGERGTNEKLFFGSGTQLSVL.

The chain combines TRBV6-5 with TRBJ2-7, with D tentatively TRBD2 (7 bases). Trimming removed 0 bases at V and 6 bases at J, with 15 bases between. The CDR3 consists of 15 residues. Germline V lookup: CDR1 MNHEY, CDR2 SVGAGI. DNA of the CDR3: TGTGCCAGCAGTTACTCTAGGGGAGGGGGTACCGAGCAGTACTTC. Translating it yields CASSYSRGGGTEQYF.

The chain recombines TRBV30 with TRBJ1-4; D ambiguous. The CDR3 totals 13 residues. V lost 3 bases to trimming and J lost 7 bases, with 12 bases between them. Germline V lookup: CDR1 GTSNPN, CDR2 SVGIG (reference sequence). The CDR3 protein is CAWSPTMSEKLFF. The CDR3 DNA is TGTGCCTGGAGCCCCACTATGTCTGAAAAACTGTTTTTT.

V usage is TRBV9 and J usage is TRBJ2-1; 9 nucleotides match TRBD2. Per germline, CDR1 SGDLS and CDR2 YYNGEE. V dropped 2 bases and J dropped 0; count of bases not matched to a gene: 3. This CDR3 is 16 amino acids long. The CDR3 DNA reads TGTGCCAGCAGCGTTTTAGCGGGAGTCTCCTACAATGAGCAGTTCTTC. The encoded protein is CASSVLAGVSYNEQFF.

The V and J genes are TRBV6-4 and TRBJ1-1; 9 positions match TRBD1. V gave up 2 bases and J gave up 4 bases; unmatched junction bases: 8. The germline V gene encodes CDR1 MRHNA and CDR2 SNTAGT. The CDR3 runs to 16 residues. The chain's CDR3 is CASSDPKGQGSTEAFF. CDR3 bases: TGTGCCAGCAGTGACCCTAAAGGACAGGGGAGCACTGAAGCTTTCTTT.

The chain uses TRBV27 and TRBJ1-1, with 7 bases that match TRBD1. This CDR3 has 14 amino acids. Germline V gene lookup returns CDR1 MNHEY and CDR2 SMNVEV (reference sequence). Germline trimming cut 4 bases from V and 1 base from J; bases unmatched to any gene: 3. The DNA for the CDR3 is TGTGCCAGCAGTTCCAGACAGGGGAACACTGAAGCTTTCTTT. The encoded protein is CASSSRQGNTEAFF.